These 15 T cell receptor beta chains share one sample of origin, sequenced in a study of post-analysis software for immune sequencing data. These receptors lack a known antigen. Study observations and caveats: Five TRBV segments, TRBV5-6, TRBV5-1 and TRBV20-1 among them, were found more frequent in patients than controls.

Sequencing libraries made from TCR beta cDNA carried unique molecular identifiers. TCRdb re-derived calls from the PCR reads in MiXCR, one entry per CDR3 protein. The sample lists a few hundred thousand distinct CDR3 sequences, around 34% occurring once. The sequenced sample consisted of blood. These receptors were collected from a girl between 10 and 17 years old with multiple sclerosis.

This clonotype has at least ten counts. The J gene is TRBJ2-1, the V gene TRBV12-3 or TRBV12-4; 7 positions agree with TRBD2. V lost 7 bases and J lost 3; bases outside the gene matches: 12. CDR3 length equals 16 residues. The CDR3, as DNA: TGTGCCAGCAAGGCGGGAGTCCCTCAAATCTACAATGAGCAGTTCTTC. Translation gives CASKAGVPQIYNEQFF.

This clonotype was counted a few times. Written as DNA, the CDR3 is TGCGCCAGCAGCCGGGACGGTGGAAACACCATATATTTT. This translates into CASSRDGGNTIYF. V gene TRBV5-1 combines with J gene TRBJ1-3, with D maybe TRBD1 (5 bases). Trimming shortened V by 4 bases and J by 3 bases, and 8 bases separated the two germline ends. The CDR3 runs 13 residues. Germline lookup yields CDR1 SGHRS and CDR2 YFSETQ.

The CDR3 DNA sequence: TGTGCCAGCAGTGCGGGACTGCAGACAGATACGCAGTATTTT. It encodes CASSAGLQTDTQYF. The chain is built from TRBV12-3 or TRBV12-4 and TRBJ2-3; possible D gene TRBD2, 6 bases. The ends were cut back, 5 bases at V and 3 bases at J, with 12 bases in the middle. The CDR3 covers 14 residues.

As to this clonotype: A much larger clone lies a single base off, so this may be a read error. This chain uses TRBV28 with TRBJ2-7; D gene ambiguous. The J call could be wrong; TRBJ2-5 is a better fit for the DNA end. There are 15 residues in the CDR3. The V gene's germline CDR1 is MDHEN and CDR2 SYDVKM. The CDR3 DNA follows: TGTGCCGGCAGTTTCATAGGCCGACATGCGGAGACCCAGTACTTC. Amino acid sequence: CAGSFIGRHAETQYF.

The chain joins TRBV20-1 to TRBJ2-1, with TRBD1 matching 7 bases. There are 13 residues in the CDR3. The V gene end was trimmed by 4 bases and the J gene end by 10 bases; junction bases not matched to a gene: 10. Germline CDR1 reads DFQATT; CDR2 reads SNEGSKA (reference sequence). CDR3 nucleotide sequence: TGCAGTGCTACCAAACATACAGGGGCCGAGCAGTTCTTC. Amino acids: CSATKHTGAEQFF.

This clonotype was seen ten or more times. CDR3 protein: CASSYGGTGAEYGYTF. CDR3 in DNA: TGCGCCAGCAGCTACGGGGGGACAGGGGCGGAGTATGGCTACACCTTC. V and J are TRBV5-1 and TRBJ1-2, with 10 bases lining up with TRBD1. Losses at the gene ends were 3 bases for V and 5 bases for J; bases not matched to a gene: 10. Germline-derived CDR1 and CDR2 are SGHRS and YFSETQ. This CDR3 is 16 amino acids long.

The J gene is TRBJ1-2, the V gene TRBV2; TRBD1 aligns across 10 bases. The V and J ends lost 4 bases and 4 bases, in that order; junction bases with no gene match: 6. In germline, CDR1 is SNHLY, CDR2 FYNNEI. The CDR3 runs to 15 residues. CDR3 region: CASSGTGGPSYGYTF. In DNA form, the CDR3 reads TGTGCCAGCAGTGGGACAGGGGGACCGAGCTATGGCTACACCTTC.

Comment on this clonotype: This may be a read error: a much more frequent sequence differs by one nucleotide. The V and J genes are TRBV5-6 and TRBJ2-7; TRBD1 matches at 8 bases. This CDR3 region has 15 residues. The V gene end was trimmed by 0 bases and the J gene end by 7 bases; junction bases not matched to a gene: 9. CDR1 and CDR2 from the germline V gene are SGHDT and YYEEEE. DNA for the CDR3: TGTGCCAGCAGCTTGGATCTGGGACAGGAGTATGAGCAGTACTTC. Translation: CASSLDLGQEYEQYF.

This clonotype has just a few counts. The rearrangement joins TRBV3-1 to TRBJ2-5; D perhaps matches TRBD2 (6 bases). This CDR3 contains 13 residues. Germline values: CDR1 LGHDT, CDR2 YNNKEL (reference sequence). V was pared by 4 bases and J by 3 bases, with 9 bases between. This chain's CDR3 is CASSPAGKETQYF. The CDR3 region has the DNA TGTGCCAGCAGCCCGGCGGGGAAAGAGACCCAGTACTTC.

Points on this clonotype: Compared with germline, one end of the junction differs, possibly owing to a read error. This chain joins TRBV6-5 and TRBJ2-4, with 9 bases identical to TRBD1. The germline V gene has CDR1 MNHEY and CDR2 SVGAGI. The length of the CDR3 is 19 residues. CDR3 DNA: TGTGCCAGCAGTTACCCCAGCCTGGGACAGGGCAAAGCCAAAAACATTCAGTATTTC. Protein: CASSYPSLGQGKAKNIQYF.

For this clonotype: A much larger clone differs from this one at a single base, so this may be a read error. This chain joins TRBV6-1 and TRBJ2-5; weak D call: TRBD2 (6 bases). The CDR3 contains 15 residues. Germline assignment: CDR1 MNHNS and CDR2 SASEGT. V dropped 1 base and J dropped 9 bases, with 18 bases sitting between them. The CDR3 DNA follows: TGTGCCAGCAGTGAAGGGAAGGTGTGGGGGGAGGCCCAGTACTTC. Protein sequence: CASSEGKVWGEAQYF.

The chain uses TRBV28 and TRBJ2-7; TRBD1 is a possible D gene (5 bases). TRBJ2-5 explains the end of the DNA better; the J call may be wrong. Germline V lookup: CDR1 MDHEN, CDR2 SYDVKM. CDR3 size: 14 residues. The CDR3 sequence: CASRADTVKGTQYF. CDR3 coding DNA: TGTGCCAGCAGGGCGGACACGGTTAAAGGGACCCAGTACTTC.

As regards this clonotype: At one boundary the junction diverges from the germline segment, which might be a read error. V usage is TRBV20-1 and J usage is TRBJ2-1, with D tentatively TRBD2 (5 bases). CDR1 is DFQATT, CDR2 SNEGSKA, per germline (reference sequence). The CDR3 totals 14 residues. The CDR3 region is CAMLSSASRGEQFF. The CDR3 nucleotides read TGTGCTATGCTAAGTTCGGCTAGCCGAGGTGAGCAGTTCTTC.

This clonotype was observed once. The rearrangement joins TRBV20-1 to TRBJ2-3; 12 bases line up with TRBD2. Trimming cost V 7 bases and J 4 bases; bases outside gene matches: 6. Germline CDR1 reads DFQATT; CDR2 reads SNEGSKA (reference sequence). CDR3 length equals 14 residues. CDR3 residues: CSEKTSGSADTQYF. The CDR3 bases are TGCAGTGAAAAGACTAGCGGGAGTGCAGATACGCAGTATTTT.

The sample holds one count of this clonotype. J is TRBJ2-1 and V is TRBV28; no reliable D call. The CDR3 covers 13 residues. V lost 3 bases and J 6 bases, leaving 9 bases between the germline ends. Germline V CDR1 and CDR2: MDHEN, SYDVKM. CDR3 bases: TGTGCCAGCAGTTTTAGACCCATCAATGAGCAGTTCTTC. It encodes CASSFRPINEQFF.